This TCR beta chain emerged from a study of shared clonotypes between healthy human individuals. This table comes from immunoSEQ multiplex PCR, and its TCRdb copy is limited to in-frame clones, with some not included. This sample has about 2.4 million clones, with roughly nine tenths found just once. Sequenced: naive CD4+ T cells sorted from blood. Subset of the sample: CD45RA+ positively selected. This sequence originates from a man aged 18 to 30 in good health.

CDR3 residues: CASSAGQYNSPLHF. CDR3 coding DNA: TGTGCCAGCAGCGCGGGACAGTATAATTCACCCCTCCACTTT. The genes are TRBV27 and TRBJ1-6; TRBD1 matches 7 bases. The CDR3 runs to 14 residues. Germline lookup yields CDR1 MNHEY and CDR2 SMNVEV (reference sequence). V lost 6 bases, J lost 4 bases, and 3 bases stayed unmatched.